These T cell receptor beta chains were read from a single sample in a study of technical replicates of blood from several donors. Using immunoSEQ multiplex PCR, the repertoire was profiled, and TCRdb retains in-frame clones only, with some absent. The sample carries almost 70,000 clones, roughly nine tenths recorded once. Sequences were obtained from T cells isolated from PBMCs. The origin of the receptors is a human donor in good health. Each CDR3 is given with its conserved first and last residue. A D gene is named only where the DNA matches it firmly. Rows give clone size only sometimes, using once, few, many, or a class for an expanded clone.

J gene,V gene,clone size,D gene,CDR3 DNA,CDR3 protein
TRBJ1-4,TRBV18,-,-,TGTGCCAGCTCAGAGGACAGAAATAATGAAAAACTGTTTTTT,CASSEDRNNEKLFF
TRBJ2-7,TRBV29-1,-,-,TGCAGCATCGAACAGGACTACGAGCAGTACTTC,CSIEQDYEQYF
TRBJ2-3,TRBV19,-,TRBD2,TGTGCCAGTAGTATGGGAGGCGGCGGGAGCATGACAGATACGCAGTATTTT,CASSMGGGGSMTDTQYF
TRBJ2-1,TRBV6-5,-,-,TGTGCCAGCAGGAGGCCGATTGTGAATGAGCAGTTCTTC,CASRRPIVNEQFF
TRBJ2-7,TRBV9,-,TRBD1,TGTGCCAGCAGCCTAGGGGGGACAGGATCCTACGAGCAGTACTTC,CASSLGGTGSYEQYF
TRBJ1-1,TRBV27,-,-,TGTGCCAGCAGTCCAGGACAACCACCCAACACTGAAGCTTTCTTT,CASSPGQPPNTEAFF
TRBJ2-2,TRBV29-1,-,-,TGCAGCGTAGAACAGTCAACCGGGGAGCTGTTTTTT,CSVEQSTGELFF
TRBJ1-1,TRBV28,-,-,TGTGCCAGCAGCTCCGAGGGTGAGGTATTTGAAGCTTTCTTT,CASSSEGEVFEAFF
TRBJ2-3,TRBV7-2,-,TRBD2,TGTGCCAGCAGCTTTAGCGGGAATCCAGATACGCAGTATTTT,CASSFSGNPDTQYF
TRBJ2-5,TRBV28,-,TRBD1,TGTGCCAGCAGTTTAGCACAGGGGAAAGAGACCCAGTACTTC,CASSLAQGKETQYF
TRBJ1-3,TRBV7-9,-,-,TGTGCCAGCAGCTTAATGATGAGTGCCATATATTTT,CASSLMMSAIYF
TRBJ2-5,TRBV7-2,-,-,TGTGCCAGCAGTTCAATCCAAGAGACCCAGTACTTC,CASSSIQETQYF
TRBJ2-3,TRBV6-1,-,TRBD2,TGTGCCAGCAGTGAAGTCCCTCCTAGCGGAGGGAGCACAGATACGCAGTATTTT,CASSEVPPSGGSTDTQYF
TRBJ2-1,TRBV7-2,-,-,TGTGCCAGCAGCTTAAGGCCAGGATACAATGAGCAGTTCTTC,CASSLRPGYNEQFF
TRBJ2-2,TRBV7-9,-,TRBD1,TGTGCCAGCAGCTTGGGACAGGGGGGGACCGGGGAGCTGTTTTTT,CASSLGQGGTGELFF
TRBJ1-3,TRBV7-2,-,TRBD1,TGTGCCAGCAGCGACAGGGGGAGCTCTGGAAACACCATATATTTT,CASSDRGSSGNTIYF
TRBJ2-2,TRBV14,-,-,TGTGCCAGCAGCCTCAGGGGAGGGACCGGGGAGCTGTTTTTT,CASSLRGGTGELFF
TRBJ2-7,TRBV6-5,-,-,TGTGCCAGCAGGACAGGAATCTACGAGCAGTGCTTC,CASRTGIYEQCF
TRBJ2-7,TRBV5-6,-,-,TGTGCCAGCAGCCCAGCACCGGGTTCCTACGAGCAGTACTTC,CASSPAPGSYEQYF
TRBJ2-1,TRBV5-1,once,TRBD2,TGCGCCAGCAGCTTGGGTGGGACTAGCGGGAGGGCCCTCCTTTACAATGAGCAGTTCTTC,CASSLGGTSGRALLYNEQFF
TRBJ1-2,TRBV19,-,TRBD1,TGTGCCAGTAGTGGGACAGGGATAATTAACTATGGCTACACCTTC,CASSGTGIINYGYTF
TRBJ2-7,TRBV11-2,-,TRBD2,TGTGCCAGCAGTCCTGGACTAGCCTACGAGCAGTACTTC,CASSPGLAYEQYF
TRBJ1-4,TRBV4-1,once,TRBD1,TGCGCCAGCAGCCTCGGACAGGTTTTAACAACTAATGAAAAACTGTTTTTT,CASSLGQVLTTNEKLFF
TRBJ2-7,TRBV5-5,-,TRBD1,TGTGCCAGCAGCTTGGAATGGACAGGGAAGGGTCCATCTTACGAGCAGTACTTC,CASSLEWTGKGPSYEQYF
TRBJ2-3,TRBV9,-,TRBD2,TGTGCCAGCAGCGTAGGGGCTAGCGGGAGTCGAGATACGCAGTATTTT,CASSVGASGSRDTQYF
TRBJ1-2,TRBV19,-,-,TGTGCCAGTAGCCACCTAACAAGAAACGGGGGGTCTATCTATGGCTACACCTTC,CASSHLTRNGGSIYGYTF